This TCR beta chain stems from a study of blood T cell repertoires in COVID-19 (dated by TCRdb to 2019 to 2021). With respect to the entire study: The collaborator samples originated in the United States, Italy and Spain and spanned the acute and convalescent phases of COVID-19. The prospective study material was composed of cDNA or gDNA derived from T cells, B-cell-depleted T cells, or PBMCs. Subjects who had been exposed to COVID-19, were actively infected with it, or had recovered from it provided the deeply sampled blood TCRbeta repertoires that made up the dataset. The repertoires were released in a freely available public database meant as a resource for research on the immune response to SARS-CoV-2. Samples came from the ongoing ImmuneRACE study (first 160 participants) plus 1,254 subjects from 6 global collaborators. Nearly every sample came with metadata listing a de-identified subject ID, COVID-19 status, age in years and sex. Where available, HLA class I and class II types were obtained from metadata supplied by the sample provider rather than from assay-based typing. Study-wide conclusions, independent of this receptor: How much clinical and demographic metadata was included differed by source and by participant, and the metadata was provided uncurated.

TCRbeta CDR3 regions were amplified from genomic DNA using the immunoSEQ Assay, a bias-controlled multiplex PCR. The original methods were these. The number of nucleated cells in each sample was estimated by amplification of reference gene primers within the assay. To quantify the absolute abundance of each unique TCRbeta CDR3 rearrangement, sequence reads were collapsed and filtered. For each sample, productive Simpson clonality was calculated by taking the square root of Simpson's diversity index across productive rearrangements. This is the immuneACCESS table as TCRdb keeps it, with only in-frame sequences that have V and J called. A part of the clones is gone; compared with another copy, unresolved V genes explain less than half, and the rest is unexplained. V and J calls and clone size come straight from that table; D and trimming were deduced from the DNA. The sample table lists approximately 200,000 clones, approximately 84% of them with a count of one. The biggest ten clones account for 2% to 2.5% of the sample.

The collaborating institutions used their own protocols to collect whole blood in K2EDTA tubes. For TCRbeta analysis, collaborators shipped samples as frozen whole blood, isolated PBMCs, or DNA extracted from either of those sample types. On this clone itself: Its cognate antigen has yet to be identified. Base qualities were left out, and no much larger clone turns up one base away.

The CDR3 goes from the cysteine to the phenylalanine over 18 residues. Kept here is only the CDR3 DNA, which spans 54 bases and is read in frame from base 1. Sequences LNHDA (CDR1) and SQIVND (CDR2) are obtained from the germline V gene (reference sequence). The V end gives up 5 bases and the J end 0 bases, leaving 13 bases in the junction not matched to a gene. Sample: peripheral blood. The clonotype originates from a woman aged 55-70 years with acute or convalescent COVID-19. The chain is encoded by TRBV19 joined to TRBJ1-5, with 7 middle bases fitting TRBD1. The CDR3 protein: CASSRRGQPFYSNQPQHF. The DNA sequence is given as TGTGCCAGTAGTCGAAGGGGACAGCCCTTCTATAGCAATCAGCCCCAGCATTTT.